The T cell receptor beta chain under discussion was sequenced for a study of shared T cell receptors in the human thymus. The length of the CDR3 is 18 residues. Germline V gene lookup returns CDR1 SGHRS and CDR2 YFSETQ. Trimming stripped 4 bases from V and 0 bases from J, with 20 bases between. TCRdb keeps only in-frame clones here, not all; method: immunoSEQ multiplex PCR. The sample lists about 610,000 clones; 70% to 90% were seen once. A further study also used this sample, focusing on human thymus T cells. As that study records: Donor material was obtained from healthy Finnish infants undergoing corrective surgery for congenital heart defects. The thymus was resected at corrective cardiac surgery. Both thymic and peripheral blood repertoires showed apparently biased V and J usage.

The source is a boy younger than two with a congenital heart defect. The V and J genes are TRBV5-1 and TRBJ1-3; possibly TRBD1 for D (5 bases). Sequencing used thymocytes. CDR3 DNA sequence: TGCGCCAGCAGCCAGGCAGGGTCTCCCCCCTTCTCTGGAAACACCATATATTTT. Its protein is CASSQAGSPPFSGNTIYF.